This entry concerns a single TCR beta chain. This entry is derived from a study of chemoradiotherapy in HPV16-positive cancers. Over chemoradiotherapy, repertoires were sampled more than once. With 8 bases removed from V and 2 bases from J, the gap between germline ends came to 11 bases. The CDR3 totals 13 residues. Germline CDR1 SEHNR, CDR2 FQNEAQ (reference sequence). Here immunoSEQ multiplex PCR was the method, and the copy in TCRdb shows in-frame clones only, minus some. The table shows thousands of clones, with about 80% occurring only once. The sample was taken from a patient who underwent chemoradiotherapy. This TCR derives from a human donor with HPV-associated anogenital cancer. The chain has TRBV7-9 and TRBJ2-3; D gene uncertain. The CDR3 sequence is CASFPETTDTQYF. The CDR3 nucleotides are TGTGCCAGCTTCCCAGAGACCACAGATACGCAGTATTTT. The full variable domain, rest sourced from reference TRBV7-9 and TRBJ2-3, is DTGVSQNPRHKITKRGQNVTFRCDPISEHNRLYWYRQTLGQGPEFLTYFQNEAQLEKSRLLSDRFSAERPKGSFSTLEIQRTEQGDSAMYLCASFPETTDTQYFGPGTRLTVL.